The T cell receptor (beta chain) described here comes from a study of Ad26.COV2.S vaccination and SARS-CoV-2 variants. Whole-study context: It was the COV1001 Ad26.COV2.S trial arm that included the donor.

Documented treatment: some 19 received Ad26.COV2.S at low or high dose, single or two shots; five or six received placebo; per-sample allocation not given. Collection of the samples took place on day 63 after the first injection of vaccine or placebo. This Boston cohort included adults aged 18-55 years. Germline V gene lookup returns CDR1 MNHEY and CDR2 SMNVEV (reference sequence). With V trimmed by 5 bases and J by 0 bases, 3 bases remained unmatched. CDR3 size: 14 residues. The method was immunoSEQ multiplex PCR; TCRdb's version includes in-frame clones alone and lacks a portion of them. This table has 350,000 to 500,000 clones, 90% appearing once.

This receptor was taken from a person between 18 and 65 years old who received the Ad26.COV2.S COVID-19 vaccine or a placebo. This sample comprised peripheral blood, obtained in a trial of Ad26.COV2.S vaccine versus placebo. The genes are TRBV27 and TRBJ1-2; 7 bases are a match to TRBD1. CDR3 sequence: CASSLGQTNYGYTF. CDR3 in DNA: TGTGCCAGCAGTCTGGGACAGACTAACTATGGCTACACCTTC.